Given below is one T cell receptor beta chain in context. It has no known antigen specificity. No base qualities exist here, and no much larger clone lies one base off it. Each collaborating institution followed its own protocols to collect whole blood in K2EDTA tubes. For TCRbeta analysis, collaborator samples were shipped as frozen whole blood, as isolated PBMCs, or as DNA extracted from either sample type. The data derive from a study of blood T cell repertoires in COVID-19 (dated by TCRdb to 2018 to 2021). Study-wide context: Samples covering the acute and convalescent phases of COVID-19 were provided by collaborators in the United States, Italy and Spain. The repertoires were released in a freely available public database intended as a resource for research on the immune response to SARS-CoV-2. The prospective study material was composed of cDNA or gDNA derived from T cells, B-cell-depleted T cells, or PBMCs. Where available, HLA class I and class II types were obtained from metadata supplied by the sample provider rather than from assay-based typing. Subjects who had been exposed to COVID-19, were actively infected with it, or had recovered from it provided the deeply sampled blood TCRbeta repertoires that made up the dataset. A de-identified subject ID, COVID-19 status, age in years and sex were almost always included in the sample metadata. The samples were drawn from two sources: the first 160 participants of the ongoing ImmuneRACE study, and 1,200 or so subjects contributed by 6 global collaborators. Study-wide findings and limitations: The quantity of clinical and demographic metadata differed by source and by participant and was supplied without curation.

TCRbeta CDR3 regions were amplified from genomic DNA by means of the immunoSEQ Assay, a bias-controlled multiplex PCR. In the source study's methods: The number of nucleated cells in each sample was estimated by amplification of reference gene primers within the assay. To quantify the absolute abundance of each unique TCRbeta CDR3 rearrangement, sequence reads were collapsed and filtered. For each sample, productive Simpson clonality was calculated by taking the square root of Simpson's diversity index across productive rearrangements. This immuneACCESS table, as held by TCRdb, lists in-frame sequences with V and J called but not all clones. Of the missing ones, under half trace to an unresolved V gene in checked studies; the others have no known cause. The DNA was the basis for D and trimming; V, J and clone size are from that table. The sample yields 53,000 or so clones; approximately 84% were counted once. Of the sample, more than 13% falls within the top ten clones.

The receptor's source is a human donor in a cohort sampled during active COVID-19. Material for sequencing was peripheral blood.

In nucleotide form, the sequence is TGTGCCAGCAGCTTTACTAGCGGCTCCTACGAGCAGTACTTC. Its translation reads: CASSFTSGSYEQYF. The chain is made from TRBV2 and TRBJ2-7, with 8 bases in between that match TRBD2. CDR1 and CDR2 are read off the germline V gene as SNHLY and FYNNEI. The CDR3 runs 14 residues from the cysteine to the phenylalanine. Kept here is only the CDR3 DNA, which spans 42 bases and is read in frame from base 1. Trimming leaves V shorter by 6 bases and J shorter by 0 bases, with the junction holding 4 bases beyond the gene matches.